This is a list of T cell receptor beta chains from one sample in a study of cytomegalovirus exposure and HLA in healthy donors. TCRdb keeps only in-frame clones here, not all; method: immunoSEQ multiplex PCR. The top ten clones hold about 1.4% of a sample with 150,000 to 200,000 clones, around 77% of them seen once. The sequencing input was PBMCs. The receptors come from a woman under 40 in good health and CMV-seronegative. Both conserved end residues are part of each CDR3. D genes are given only for firm matches. Rows give clone size only sometimes, using once, few, many, or a class for an expanded clone.

CDR3 length	V gene	J gene	D gene	clone size	CDR3 protein	CDR3 DNA
12	TRBV6-1	TRBJ1-1	-	-	CASLDRNTEAFF	TGTGCCAGCTTAGATCGGAACACTGAAGCTTTCTTT
12	TRBV9	TRBJ2-1	-	-	CASSVYGGPEFF	TGTGCCAGCAGCGTATACGGGGGGCCTGAGTTCTTC
15	TRBV2	TRBJ1-1	TRBD1	-	CASRGQGVSSTEAFF	TGTGCCAGCAGAGGACAGGGAGTGAGTAGCACTGAAGCTTTCTTT
14	TRBV5-1	TRBJ2-7	-	-	CASSPSPSSYEQYF	TGCGCCAGCAGCCCCTCCCCCAGCTCCTACGAGCAGTACTTC
16	TRBV5-1	TRBJ1-2	TRBD1	-	CASSWGQGANDYGYTF	TGCGCCAGCAGCTGGGGGCAGGGGGCAAACGACTATGGCTACACCTTC
15	TRBV5-1	TRBJ1-5	-	-	CASSPGLTSGQPQHF	TGCGCCAGCAGCCCGGGCCTCACTTCGGGGCAGCCCCAGCATTTT
15	TRBV7-2	TRBJ1-2	TRBD1	once	CASSLVGTGAHGYTF	TGTGCCAGCAGCTTAGTTGGGACAGGAGCCCATGGCTACACCTTC
15	TRBV10-3	TRBJ1-1	-	few	CAISEKGEGNTEAFF	TGTGCCATCAGTGAGAAGGGAGAGGGTAACACTGAAGCTTTCTTT
13	TRBV18	TRBJ1-1	TRBD1	once	CASSLDRENEAFF	TGTGCCAGCTCACTCGACAGGGAAAATGAAGCTTTCTTT
14	TRBV9	TRBJ1-1	-	-	CASSVAGRNTEAFF	TGTGCCAGCAGCGTAGCTGGCAGGAACACTGAAGCTTTCTTT
14	TRBV7-9	TRBJ1-5	-	-	CASSADSSNQPQHF	TGTGCCAGCAGCGCGGACAGTAGCAATCAGCCCCAGCATTTT
14	TRBV7-3	TRBJ1-1	-	many	CASSPIQGNTEAFF	TGTGCCAGCAGCCCAATCCAGGGAAACACTGAAGCTTTCTTT
13	TRBV6-6	TRBJ2-7	-	-	CASSYLVSYEQYF	TGTGCCAGCAGTTACTTAGTCTCCTACGAGCAGTACTTC
16	TRBV2	TRBJ2-3	TRBD2	-	CASRVTSGGTTDTQYF	TGTGCCAGCAGGGTGACTAGCGGGGGGACCACAGATACGCAGTATTTT
16	TRBV11-2	TRBJ2-5	TRBD2	-	CASSWTSGGPQETQYF	TGTGCCAGCAGCTGGACTAGCGGGGGGCCCCAAGAGACCCAGTACTTC
15	TRBV7-9	TRBJ1-5	TRBD1	-	CASSLDGQGSQPQHF	TGTGCCAGCAGCTTAGATGGACAGGGGAGTCAGCCCCAGCATTTT
16	TRBV7-8	TRBJ2-2	-	-	CASSPRGAQGTGELFF	TGTGCCAGCAGCCCCCGGGGGGCGCAGGGCACCGGGGAGCTGTTTTTT
15	TRBV5-1	TRBJ2-6	-	-	CASSNGLSGANVLTF	TGCGCCAGCAGCAACGGTCTCTCTGGGGCCAACGTCCTGACTTTC
11	TRBV6-6	TRBJ1-2	-	-	CASSYSLGYTF	TGTGCCAGCAGTTACTCCCTTGGCTACACCTTC
14	TRBV27	TRBJ1-1	-	-	CASSLYTGNTEAFF	TGTGCCAGCAGTTTATATACAGGGAACACTGAAGCTTTCTTT
14	TRBV18	TRBJ2-7	-	-	CASSPEVVAYEQYF	TGTGCCAGCTCACCGGAGGTAGTTGCCTACGAGCAGTACTTC
15	TRBV5-1	TRBJ1-4	-	-	CASSEVASGDEKLFF	TGCGCCAGCAGCGAGGTAGCCTCGGGGGATGAAAAACTGTTTTTT
15	TRBV25-1	TRBJ1-2	TRBD1	-	CATQSPGQGNFGYTF	TGTGCCACCCAAAGTCCGGGACAGGGAAATTTTGGCTACACCTTC
16	TRBV4-2	TRBJ2-1	-	-	CASSQDGGVNHNEQFF	TGTGCCAGCAGCCAAGATGGCGGGGTTAACCACAATGAGCAGTTCTTC
16	TRBV15	TRBJ2-3	TRBD1	-	CATSSPRGTDTDTQYF	TGTGCCACCAGCAGTCCGAGGGGGACAGACACAGATACGCAGTATTTT
15	TRBV6-5	TRBJ2-1	TRBD2	-	CASSSFGGAWNEQFF	TGTGCCAGCAGCTCATTCGGGGGGGCATGGAATGAGCAGTTCTTC
15	TRBV11-3	TRBJ2-1	TRBD1	-	CASSETGAAYNEQFF	TGTGCCAGCAGCGAAACAGGGGCCGCATACAATGAGCAGTTCTTC
17	TRBV27	TRBJ1-5	-	-	CASSPRLGGDSNQPQHF	TGTGCCAGCAGTCCCCGATTGGGGGGGGATAGCAATCAGCCCCAGCATTTT
17	TRBV5-1	TRBJ2-5	TRBD2	-	CASSLGPGRGSTETQYF	TGCGCCAGCAGCTTGGGCCCTGGGAGGGGATCCACAGAGACCCAGTACTTC
16	TRBV5-1	TRBJ1-4	-	-	CASSATNLATNEKLFF	TGCGCCAGCAGCGCGACAAATCTAGCTACTAATGAAAAACTGTTTTTT
16	TRBV5-4	TRBJ2-4	TRBD2	-	CASSAGTSGAVNIQYF	TGTGCCAGCAGCGCCGGGACTAGCGGGGCGGTAAACATTCAGTACTTC
13	TRBV12-5	TRBJ2-1	-	-	CASGLGQLDEQFF	TGTGCTAGTGGTTTGGGACAATTGGATGAGCAGTTCTTC
15	TRBV5-1	TRBJ2-3	TRBD2	-	CASRVAGDATDTQYF	TGCGCCAGCAGGGTAGCGGGGGACGCCACAGATACGCAGTATTTT
19	TRBV7-8	TRBJ2-6	TRBD2	-	CASSRGLAELLAGANVLTF	TGTGCCAGCAGCCGGGGACTAGCGGAACTTCTAGCTGGGGCCAACGTCCTGACTTTC
14	TRBV9	TRBJ1-1	-	few	CASSPRVGNTEAFF	TGTGCCAGCAGCCCCAGGGTAGGGAACACTGAAGCTTTCTTT
15	TRBV25-1	TRBJ2-5	TRBD1	-	CASSEGSGGVETQYF	TGTGCCAGCAGTGAGGGTTCAGGGGGCGTTGAGACCCAGTACTTC
15	TRBV2	TRBJ1-1	-	-	CASSEQGLANTEAFF	TGTGCCAGCAGTGAGCAGGGGCTTGCGAACACTGAAGCTTTCTTT
14	TRBV18	TRBJ1-1	-	-	CASSSDSSVTEAFF	TGTGCCAGCTCAAGTGACAGTTCTGTGACTGAAGCTTTCTTT
11	TRBV29-1	TRBJ2-1	-	-	CSVDRVGEQFF	TGCAGCGTTGACAGGGTAGGTGAGCAGTTCTTC
15	TRBV2	TRBJ1-2	-	-	CASSEVGHSPYGYTF	TGTGCCAGCAGTGAAGTCGGACATAGCCCCTATGGCTACACCTTC